The 28 T cell receptor beta chains below all came from one sample that was sequenced in a study of shared clonotypes between healthy human individuals. Sequencing used immunoSEQ multiplex PCR; TCRdb keeps in-frame clones, though not all of them. The table has over 2 million clones, about 95% seen once. CD45RO-negative, CCR7-positively selected cells formed the naive CD8 fraction, excluding terminally differentiated effector memory CD45RA+ cells. Sequences were obtained from naive CD8+ T cells sorted from blood. Source of these receptors: a man aged 18 to 29 in good health.

This chain uses TRBV28 with TRBJ2-7; D is ambiguous. The CDR3 length is 16 residues. CDR1 is MDHEN, CDR2 SYDVKM, per germline. With 5 bases removed from V and 7 bases from J, the gap between germline ends came to 24 bases. CDR3 amino acids: CASSPRASSYRDEQYF. CDR3 in DNA: TGTGCCAGCAGTCCTCGGGCCTCCAGTTACAGAGATGAGCAGTACTTC.

J is TRBJ2-5 and V is TRBV7-9; 9 bases fit TRBD2. CDR1 is SEHNR and CDR2 is FQNEAQ in the germline V gene (reference sequence). This CDR3 is built from 16 residues. Unmatched junction bases numbered 6, after V lost 1 base and J lost 3 bases. In DNA, the CDR3 is TGTGCCAGCAGCTTAGTCGGTAGCGGGGGAGAAGAGACCCAGTACTTC. Protein product: CASSLVGSGGEETQYF.

This clone was seen a single time. The CDR3 protein is CASSSQGIGSYNEQFF. The CDR3 coding sequence is TGTGCCAGCAGCTCCCAAGGGATTGGGTCCTACAATGAGCAGTTCTTC. The gene calls are TRBV7-8 and TRBJ2-1; D uncertain. The germline V gene encodes CDR1 SGHVS and CDR2 FQNEAQ. Trimming took 4 bases from V and 1 from J, leaving 14 bases between them. The CDR3 has 16 amino acids.

The chain uses TRBV6-6 and TRBJ2-5; D unresolved. The V end lost 2 bases, the J end lost 4 bases, and 14 bases lay between the germline ends. The germline V gene has CDR1 MNHNY and CDR2 SVGAGI (reference sequence). CDR3 size: 15 residues. The CDR3 nucleotides read TGTGCCAGCAGTTACAAGGGAATAGCCCTAGAGACCCAGTACTTC. The encoded protein is CASSYKGIALETQYF.

The rearrangement links TRBV7-3 to TRBJ2-2; D is unresolved. V lost 2 bases and J lost 7, with 8 bases in between. The CDR3 is 13 residues long. Germline V gene data show CDR1 as SGHTA and CDR2 as FQGTGA. Here the CDR3 reads CASSLFSGGELFF. The CDR3 DNA is TGTGCCAGCAGCTTATTTTCTGGCGGGGAGCTGTTTTTT.

In the case of this clone: This CDR3 is also generated by other DNA sequences in the sample. The chain joins TRBV10-1 to TRBJ1-1, with D unclear. Germline assignment: CDR1 WNHNN and CDR2 SYGVQD (reference sequence). Trimming shortened V by 0 bases and J by 0 bases, and 8 bases separated the two germline ends. The CDR3 is 15 amino acids. The CDR3 reads CASSESGGMNTEAFF. CDR3 in DNA: TGCGCCAGCAGTGAGTCAGGAGGAATGAACACTGAAGCTTTCTTT.

The chain uses TRBV21-1 and TRBJ2-1; no check of the table's D call, TRBD2, against the DNA was made. TRBV21-1 is deemed a pseudogene. This CDR3 has 17 amino acids. CDR3 in amino acids: CASSKATGGRAGNEQFF. For the CDR3, the DNA is TGTGCCAGCAGCAAAGCCACCGGGGGGCGGGCGGGCAATGAGCAGTTCTTC.

The chain links TRBV19 to TRBJ2-2, with D perhaps assigned TRBD1 or TRBD2 (7 bases each). The V gene's germline CDR1 is LNHDA and CDR2 SQIVND (reference sequence). Trimming took 7 bases from V and 5 from J, leaving 17 bases between them. This CDR3 contains 15 residues. The DNA for the CDR3 is TGTGCCAGTACGAAAGACAGGGAGGGAACCGGGGAGCTGTTTTTT. Protein product: CASTKDREGTGELFF.

The V call is TRBV27, the J call TRBJ1-4; D gene ambiguous. V shed 5 bases and J shed 7 bases, with 14 bases lying between them. Germline V gene lookup returns CDR1 MNHEY and CDR2 SMNVEV (reference sequence). The length of the CDR3 is 14 residues. Here the CDR3 reads CASSTPGLGEKLFF. The CDR3 DNA reads TGTGCCAGCAGTACACCGGGTCTAGGTGAAAAACTGTTTTTT.

This sequence joins TRBV2 and TRBJ2-7; 10 nucleotides agree with TRBD1. CDR3 length: 15 amino acids. With 0 bases clipped from V and 4 bases from J, the junction kept 3 bases outside the gene matches. Per germline, CDR1 SNHLY and CDR2 FYNNEI. The CDR3 protein is CASSEASGQGYEQYF. The CDR3 DNA is TGTGCCAGCAGTGAAGCCTCGGGACAGGGGTACGAGCAGTACTTC.

The chain is built from TRBV19 and TRBJ1-1; maybe TRBD1 (6 bases). Germline V gives CDR1 LNHDA, CDR2 SQIVND (reference sequence). CDR3 size: 14 residues. The V end lost 6 bases, the J end lost 5 bases, and 16 bases lay between the germline ends. CDR3 in amino acids: CASSSLGAATEAFF. CDR3 bases: TGTGCCAGTAGCTCCCTGGGGGCAGCGACTGAAGCTTTCTTT.

The V call is TRBV7-6, the J call TRBJ1-2, with TRBD1 identical over 8 bases. The CDR3 consists of 15 residues. V trimming: 1 base; J trimming: 5 bases; junction bases outside the gene matches: 6. CDR1 is SGHVS, CDR2 FNYEAQ, per germline. The DNA for the CDR3 is TGTGCCAGCAGCTTAGAAGCCCAGGGGGCGTATGGCTACACCTTC. This gives the protein CASSLEAQGAYGYTF.

The genes are TRBV5-6 and TRBJ1-2, with 7 bases identical to TRBD1. The CDR3 is 13 amino acids. Trimming at V came to 5 bases and at J to 10 bases, leaving 11 bases not matched to a gene. The germline gives CDR1 SGHDT, CDR2 YYEEEE. CDR3 sequence reads: CASSFGTGDFYTF. In DNA form, the CDR3 reads TGTGCCAGCAGTTTTGGCACAGGGGACTTCTACACCTTC. Drawing the rest from reference TRBV5-6 and TRBJ1-2, the complete variable domain is DAGVTQSPTHLIKTRGQQVTLRCSPKSGHDTVSWYQQALGQGPQFIFQYYEEEERQRGNFPDRFSGHQFPNYSSELNVNALLLGDSALYLCASSFGTGDFYTFGSGTRLTVV.

The chain joins TRBV6-5 to TRBJ1-1, with 8 bases that match TRBD1. The CDR3 is made up of 13 amino acids. Germline lookup yields CDR1 MNHEY and CDR2 SVGAGI. Germline trimming cut 6 bases from V and 5 bases from J; bases unmatched to any gene: 5. The CDR3 protein is CASRFQGATEAFF. The CDR3 nucleotides read TGTGCCAGCAGATTCCAGGGGGCTACTGAAGCTTTCTTT.

The chain has TRBV4-3 and TRBJ2-7; D tentatively reads TRBD1 or TRBD2 (5 bases each). Trimming took 1 base from V and 6 from J, leaving 16 bases between them. Germline CDR1 reads LGHNA; CDR2 reads YSLEER. The length of the CDR3 is 15 residues. The CDR3 DNA reads TGCGCCAGCAGCCAAGTAGGGGACCTAGCTCCCGAGCAGTACTTC. Residues: CASSQVGDLAPEQYF.

There are a few counts of this clone. The chain recombines TRBV6-1 with TRBJ2-5; possible D gene TRBD2, 5 bases. This CDR3 is 15 amino acids long. Germline-derived CDR1 and CDR2 are MNHNS and SASEGT. Trimming removed 5 bases at V and 2 bases at J, with 15 bases between. CDR3 sequence reads: CASSTGLSRQETQYF. The DNA of the CDR3 is TGTGCCAGCAGTACCGGACTTTCACGTCAAGAGACCCAGTACTTC.

The rearrangement links TRBV6-6 to TRBJ1-6; no reliable D call. V was trimmed by 5 bases and J by 8 bases, leaving 10 bases between them. This CDR3 has 13 residues. The V gene's germline CDR1 is MNHNY and CDR2 SVGAGI (reference sequence). CDR3 DNA sequence: TGTGCCAGCAGTCCCCTTGGGGATTCACCCCTCCACTTT. Translating gives CASSPLGDSPLHF.

The rearrangement links TRBV9 to TRBJ1-1; a weak D match, TRBD1 (5 bases). CDR1 is SGDLS and CDR2 is YYNGEE in the germline V gene. The CDR3 runs 13 residues. V was trimmed by 9 bases and J by 1 base, leaving 13 bases between them. DNA for the CDR3: TGTGCCACGGCGGCCGGGGGGAACACTGAAGCTTTCTTT. It yields the protein CATAAGGNTEAFF.

The chain links TRBV11-2 to TRBJ1-3; 8 nucleotides match TRBD1. Losses at the gene ends were 4 bases for V and 3 bases for J; bases not matched to a gene: 5. The CDR3 is 15 residues long. The germline V gene encodes CDR1 SGHAT and CDR2 FQNNGV. The CDR3 sequence is CASSSGQGGGNTIYF. In DNA form, the CDR3 reads TGTGCCAGCAGCTCTGGACAGGGCGGTGGAAACACCATATATTTT. The whole variable domain, filled in from reference TRBV11-2 and TRBJ1-3, reads EAGVAQSPRYKIIEKRQSVAFWCNPISGHATLYWYQQILGQGPKLLIQFQNNGVVDDSQLPKDRFSAERLKGVDSTLKIQPAKLEDSAVYLCASSSGQGGGNTIYFGEGSWLTVV.

The rearrangement links TRBV6-4 to TRBJ1-6, with D uncertain. This CDR3 has 17 residues. Trimming shortened V by 0 bases and J by 7 bases, and 16 bases separated the two germline ends. The germline V gene has CDR1 MRHNA and CDR2 SNTAGT. Here the CDR3 DNA reads TGTGCCAGCAGTGACTCGTGGCAGGAGGAAGGAAATTCACCCCTCCACTTT. This gives the protein CASSDSWQEEGNSPLHF.

This clone was picked up one time. The chain carries TRBV7-6 and TRBJ2-1; TRBD2 agrees at 11 bases. J gave up 2 bases and V 4 bases, and 7 bases lay outside the gene matches. The CDR3 runs to 17 residues. Germline loops: CDR1 SGHVS, CDR2 FNYEAQ. The CDR3 nucleotides read TGTGCCAGCAGCTCAACCCTAGCGGGAGGAGCCTACAATGAGCAGTTCTTC. Its translation: CASSSTLAGGAYNEQFF.

Comments on this clone: The identical CDR3 is also encoded by other nucleotide sequences in the sample. The rearrangement joins TRBV28 to TRBJ1-4; D is unresolved. The CDR3 sequence is 11 residues long. Germline V gene data show CDR1 as MDHEN and CDR2 as SYDVKM. The V gene lost 4 bases and the J gene lost 6 bases, with 3 bases spanning the gap. The CDR3 spells CASSWDEKLFF. CDR3 bases: TGTGCCAGCAGTTGGGATGAAAAACTGTTTTTT.

This clone was observed once. The chain employs TRBV7-6 and TRBJ1-3, with D possibly matching TRBD1 (5 bases). CDR1 is SGHVS, CDR2 FNYEAQ, per germline. This CDR3 has 17 residues. Trimming pared 3 bases from V and 0 bases from J, leaving 15 bases between. In nucleotides, the CDR3 is TGTGCCAGCAGCTTGGCCCCGGGACCGCGCTCTGGAAACACCATATATTTT. Translating it yields CASSLAPGPRSGNTIYF.

CDR3 nucleotides: TGTGCCAGCAGTTTTCGCAGGGAAGCAGAGACCCAGTACTTC. Protein product: CASSFRREAETQYF. This chain links TRBV27 with TRBJ2-5; tentative D call: TRBD1 (5 bases). The CDR3 runs to 14 residues. Germline V CDR1 and CDR2: MNHEY, SMNVEV (reference sequence). V was pared by 3 bases and J by 4 bases, with 12 bases between.

Notes on this clone: A single base is all that separates this from a far larger clone, so a read error is likely. The same CDR3 is also encoded by other DNA sequences in this sample. The chain couples TRBV7-3 to TRBJ2-2; D possibly corresponds to TRBD2 (6 bases). Per germline, CDR1 SGHTA and CDR2 FQGTGA. The CDR3 is 14 amino acids. V lost 3 bases to trimming and J lost 1 base, with 6 bases between them. The CDR3 loop is CASSLRGNTGELFF. The CDR3 region has the DNA TGTGCCAGCAGCTTGCGGGGGAACACCGGGGAGCTGTTTTTT.

The chain joins TRBV19 to TRBJ2-2, with D tentatively TRBD2 (6 bases). Trimming left V 0 bases short and J 0 bases short, with 11 bases between. Germline V gene sequence: CDR1 LNHDA, CDR2 SQIVND (reference sequence). CDR3 length: 17 residues. CDR3 in DNA: TGTGCCAGTAGTATAGATCTGGAGGGTCCGAACACCGGGGAGCTGTTTTTT. It encodes CASSIDLEGPNTGELFF.

This clone was counted a single time. The genes are TRBV10-3 and TRBJ1-1; 10 bases are shared with TRBD1. The CDR3 consists of 17 residues. Germline V gene data show CDR1 as ENHRY and CDR2 as SYGVKD. The junction had 5 bases not matched to a gene; V was cut back by 0 bases and J by 1 base. CDR3 DNA sequence: TGTGCCATCAGTGAGTCGATCCGGGACAGGGGGAACACTGAAGCTTTCTTT. Its protein product is CAISESIRDRGNTEAFF.

The chain joins TRBV7-9 to TRBJ2-3; 7 bases are a match to TRBD1. Germline V gives CDR1 SEHNR, CDR2 FQNEAQ (reference sequence). The V gene end was trimmed by 5 bases and the J gene end by 4 bases; junction bases not matched to a gene: 12. CDR3 size: 16 residues. The CDR3 nucleotides are TGTGCCAGCAGCCCGGTCCGAGGGGGCGGCCCAGATACGCAGTATTTT. Its protein product is CASSPVRGGGPDTQYF.